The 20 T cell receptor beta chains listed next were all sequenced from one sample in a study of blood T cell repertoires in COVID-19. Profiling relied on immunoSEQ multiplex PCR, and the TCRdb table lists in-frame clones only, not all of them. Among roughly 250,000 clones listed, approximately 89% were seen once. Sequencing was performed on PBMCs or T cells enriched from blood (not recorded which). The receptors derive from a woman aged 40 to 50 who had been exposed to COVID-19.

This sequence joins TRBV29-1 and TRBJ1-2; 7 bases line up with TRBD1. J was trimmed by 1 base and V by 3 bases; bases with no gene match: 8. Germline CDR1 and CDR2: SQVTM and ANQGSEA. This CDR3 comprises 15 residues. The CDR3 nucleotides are TGCAGCGTTGAGTATTGGGCAGGGGGTAACTATGGCTACACCTTC. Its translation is CSVEYWAGGNYGYTF.

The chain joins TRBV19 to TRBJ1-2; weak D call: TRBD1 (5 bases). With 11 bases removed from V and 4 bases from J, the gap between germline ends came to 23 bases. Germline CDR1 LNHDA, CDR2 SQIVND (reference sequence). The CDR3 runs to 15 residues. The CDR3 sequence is CASKDRGMRSYGYTF. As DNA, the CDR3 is TGTGCCTCAAAAGATCGGGGGATGAGATCCTATGGCTACACCTTC.

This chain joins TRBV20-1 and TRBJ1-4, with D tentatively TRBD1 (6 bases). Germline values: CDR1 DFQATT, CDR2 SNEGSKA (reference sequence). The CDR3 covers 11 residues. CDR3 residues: CSAAKGGKLFF. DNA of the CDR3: TGCAGCGCGGCAAAAGGGGGTAAACTGTTTTTT.

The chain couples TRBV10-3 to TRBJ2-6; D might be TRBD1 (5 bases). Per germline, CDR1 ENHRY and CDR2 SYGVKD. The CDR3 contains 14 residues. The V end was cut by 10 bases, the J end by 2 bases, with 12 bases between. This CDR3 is CATVQGPGANVLTF. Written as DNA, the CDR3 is TGTGCCACCGTCCAGGGCCCTGGGGCCAACGTCCTGACTTTC.

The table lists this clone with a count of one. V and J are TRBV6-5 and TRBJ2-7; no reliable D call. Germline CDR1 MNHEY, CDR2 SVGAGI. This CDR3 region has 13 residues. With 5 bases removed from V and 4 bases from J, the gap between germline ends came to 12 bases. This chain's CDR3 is CASSQPDTYEQYF. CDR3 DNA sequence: TGTGCCAGCAGTCAGCCTGACACTTACGAGCAGTACTTC.

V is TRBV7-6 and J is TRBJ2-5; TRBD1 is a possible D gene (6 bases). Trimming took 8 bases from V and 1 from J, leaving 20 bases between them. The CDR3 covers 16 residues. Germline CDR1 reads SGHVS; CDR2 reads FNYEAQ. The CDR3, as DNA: TGTGCCAGCGATCTGGTGGGGGCAGGCCCCCAAGAGACCCAGTACTTC. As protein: CASDLVGAGPQETQYF. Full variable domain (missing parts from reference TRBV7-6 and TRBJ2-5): GAGVSQSPRYKVTKRGQDVALRCDPISGHVSLYWYRQALGQGPEFLTYFNYEAQQDKSGLPNDRFSAERPEGSISTLTIQRTEQRDSAMYRCASDLVGAGPQETQYFGPGTRLLVL.

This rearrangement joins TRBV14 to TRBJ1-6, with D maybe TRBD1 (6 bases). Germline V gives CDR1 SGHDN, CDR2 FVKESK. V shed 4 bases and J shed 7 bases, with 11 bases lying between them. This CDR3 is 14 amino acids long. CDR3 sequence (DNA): TGTGCCAGCAGCCCCAGGGGTAAAAATTCACCCCTCCACTTT. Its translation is CASSPRGKNSPLHF.

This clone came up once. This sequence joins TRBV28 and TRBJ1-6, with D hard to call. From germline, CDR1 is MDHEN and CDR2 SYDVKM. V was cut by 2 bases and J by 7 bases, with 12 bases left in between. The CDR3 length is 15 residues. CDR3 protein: CASSLRGRGNSPLHF. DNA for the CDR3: TGTGCCAGCAGTTTACGGGGAAGAGGAAATTCACCCCTCCACTTT.

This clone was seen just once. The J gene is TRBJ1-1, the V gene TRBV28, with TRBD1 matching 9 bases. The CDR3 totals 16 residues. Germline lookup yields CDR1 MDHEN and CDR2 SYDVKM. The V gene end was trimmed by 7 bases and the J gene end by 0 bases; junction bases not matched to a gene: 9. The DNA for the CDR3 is TGTGCCAGCACCTTCCGACAGGGGGTCATGAACACTGAAGCTTTCTTT. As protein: CASTFRQGVMNTEAFF.

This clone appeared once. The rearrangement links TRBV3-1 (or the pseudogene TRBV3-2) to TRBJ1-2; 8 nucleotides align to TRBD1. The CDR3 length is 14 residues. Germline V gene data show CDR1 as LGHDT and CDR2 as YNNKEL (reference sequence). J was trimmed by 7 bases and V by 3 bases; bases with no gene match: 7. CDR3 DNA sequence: TGTGCCAGCAGCCACCAGGGGGCACGGACTGGCTACACCTTC. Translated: CASSHQGARTGYTF.

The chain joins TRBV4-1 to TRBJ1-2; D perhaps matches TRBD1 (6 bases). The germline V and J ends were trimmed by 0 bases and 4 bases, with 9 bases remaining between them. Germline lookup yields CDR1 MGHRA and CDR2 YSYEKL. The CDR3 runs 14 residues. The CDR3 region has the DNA TGCGCCAGCAGCCAAGAAAGGGGGGGCTATGGCTACACCTTC. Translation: CASSQERGGYGYTF.

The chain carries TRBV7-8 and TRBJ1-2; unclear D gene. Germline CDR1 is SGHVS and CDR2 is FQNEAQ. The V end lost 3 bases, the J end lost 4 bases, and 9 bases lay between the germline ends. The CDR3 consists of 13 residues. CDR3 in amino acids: CASSFDGVYGYTF. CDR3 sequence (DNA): TGTGCCAGCAGCTTCGACGGGGTCTATGGCTACACCTTC.

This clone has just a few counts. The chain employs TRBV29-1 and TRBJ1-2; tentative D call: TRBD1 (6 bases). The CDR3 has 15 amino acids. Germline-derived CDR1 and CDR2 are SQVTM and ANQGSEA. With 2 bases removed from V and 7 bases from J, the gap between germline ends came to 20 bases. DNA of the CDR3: TGCAGCGTTGAAATTCTCCGGGACATTTTAGCTGGCTACACCTTC. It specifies CSVEILRDILAGYTF. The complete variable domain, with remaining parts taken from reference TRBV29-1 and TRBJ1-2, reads SAVISQKPSRDICQRGTSLTIQCQVDSQVTMMFWYRQQPGQSLTLIATANQGSEATYESGFVIDKFPISRPNLTFSTLTVSNMSPEDSSIYLCSVEILRDILAGYTFGSGTRLTVV.

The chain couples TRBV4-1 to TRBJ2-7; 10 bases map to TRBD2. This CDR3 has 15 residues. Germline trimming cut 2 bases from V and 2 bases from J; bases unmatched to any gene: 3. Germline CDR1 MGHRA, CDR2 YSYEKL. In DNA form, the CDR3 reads TGCGCCAGCAGCCAACTAGCGGGGGATCCCTACGAGCAGTACTTC. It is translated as CASSQLAGDPYEQYF.

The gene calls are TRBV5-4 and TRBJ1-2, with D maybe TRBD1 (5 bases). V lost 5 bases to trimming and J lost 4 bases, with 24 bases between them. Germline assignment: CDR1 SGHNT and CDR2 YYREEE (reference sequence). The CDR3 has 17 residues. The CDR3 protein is CASRPAGGGGSIYGYTF. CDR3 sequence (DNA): TGTGCCAGCAGGCCTGCGGGGGGGGGTGGAAGTATCTATGGCTACACCTTC.

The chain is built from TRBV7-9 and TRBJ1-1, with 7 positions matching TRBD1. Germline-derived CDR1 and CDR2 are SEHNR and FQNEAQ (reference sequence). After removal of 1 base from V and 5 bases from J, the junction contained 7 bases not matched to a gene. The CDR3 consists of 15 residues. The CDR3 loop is CASSLGGGAGTEAFF. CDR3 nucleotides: TGTGCCAGCAGCTTAGGAGGGGGCGCAGGGACTGAAGCTTTCTTT.

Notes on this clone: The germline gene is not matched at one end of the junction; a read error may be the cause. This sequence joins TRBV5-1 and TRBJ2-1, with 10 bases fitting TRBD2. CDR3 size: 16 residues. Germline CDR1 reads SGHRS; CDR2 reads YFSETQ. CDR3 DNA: TGTGCCAGCAGCCTGGGGACTAGCGCCTTCTACAATGAGCAGTTCTTC. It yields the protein CASSLGTSAFYNEQFF. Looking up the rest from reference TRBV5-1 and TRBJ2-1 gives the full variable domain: KAGVTQTPRYLIKTRGQQVTLSCSPISGHRSVSWYQQTPGQGLQFLFEYFSETQRNKGNFPGRFSGRQFSNSRSEMNVSTLELGDSALYLCASSLGTSAFYNEQFFGPGTRLTVL.

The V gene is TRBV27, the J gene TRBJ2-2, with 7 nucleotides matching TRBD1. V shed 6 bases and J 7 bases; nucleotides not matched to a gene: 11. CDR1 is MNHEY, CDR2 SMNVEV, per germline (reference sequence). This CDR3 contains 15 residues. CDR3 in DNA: TGTGCCAGCAGCAAGGGGGCGAGCGTTATCGGGGAGCTGTTTTTT. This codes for CASSKGASVIGELFF.

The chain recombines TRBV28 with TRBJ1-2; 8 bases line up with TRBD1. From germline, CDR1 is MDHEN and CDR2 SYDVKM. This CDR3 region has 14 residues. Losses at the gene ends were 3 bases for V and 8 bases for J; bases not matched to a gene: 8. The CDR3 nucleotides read TGTGCCAGCAGTTTCGTTACAGGGGGAGAGGGCTACACCTTC. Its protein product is CASSFVTGGEGYTF.

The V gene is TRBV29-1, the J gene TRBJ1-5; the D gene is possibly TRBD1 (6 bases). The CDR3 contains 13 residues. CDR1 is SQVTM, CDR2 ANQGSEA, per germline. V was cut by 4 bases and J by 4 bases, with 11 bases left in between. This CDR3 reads CSVAGQSNQPQHF. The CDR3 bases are TGCAGCGTTGCTGGACAGTCGAATCAGCCCCAGCATTTT.